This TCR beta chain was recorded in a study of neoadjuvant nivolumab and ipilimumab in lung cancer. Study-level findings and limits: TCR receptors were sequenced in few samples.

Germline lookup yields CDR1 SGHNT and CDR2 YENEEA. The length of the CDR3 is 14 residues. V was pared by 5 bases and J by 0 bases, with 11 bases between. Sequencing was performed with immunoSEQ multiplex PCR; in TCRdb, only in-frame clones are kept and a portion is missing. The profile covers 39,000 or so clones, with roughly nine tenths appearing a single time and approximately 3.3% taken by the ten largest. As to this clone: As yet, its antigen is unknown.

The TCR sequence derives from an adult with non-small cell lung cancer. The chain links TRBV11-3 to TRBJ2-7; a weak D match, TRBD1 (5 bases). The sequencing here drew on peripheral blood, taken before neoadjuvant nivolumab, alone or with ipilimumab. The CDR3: CASSGDSYSYEQYF. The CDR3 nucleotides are TGTGCCAGCAGCGGAGACAGCTACTCCTACGAGCAGTACTTC.